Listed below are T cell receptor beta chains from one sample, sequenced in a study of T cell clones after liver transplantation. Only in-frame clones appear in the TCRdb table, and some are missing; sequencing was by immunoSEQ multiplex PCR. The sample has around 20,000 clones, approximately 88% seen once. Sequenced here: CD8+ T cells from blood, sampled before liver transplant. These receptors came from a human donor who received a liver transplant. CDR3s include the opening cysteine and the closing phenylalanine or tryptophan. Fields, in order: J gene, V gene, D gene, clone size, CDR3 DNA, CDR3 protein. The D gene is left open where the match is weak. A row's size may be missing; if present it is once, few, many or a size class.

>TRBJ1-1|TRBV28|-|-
TGTGCCAGCAGTTTAAGAGGGGGGACTGAAGCTTTCTTT
CASSLRGGTEAFF
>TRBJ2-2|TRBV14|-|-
TGTGCCAGCAGGGCAGGACTGGGAAAGGGAGCCGGGGAGCTGTTTTTT
CASRAGLGKGAGELFF
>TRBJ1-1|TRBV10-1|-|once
TGCGCCAGCAGTGGCATGGGCACTGAAGCTTTCTTT
CASSGMGTEAFF
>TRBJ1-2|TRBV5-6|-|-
TGTGCCAGCAGCTTGGACGGTTCCTCTGAGGGCTACACCTTC
CASSLDGSSEGYTF
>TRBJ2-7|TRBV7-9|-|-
TGTGCCAGCACCCCGAGTCGTACCTACGAGCAGTACTTC
CASTPSRTYEQYF
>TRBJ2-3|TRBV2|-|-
TGTGCCAGCAGGGCTTACACAGATACGCAGTATTTT
CASRAYTDTQYF
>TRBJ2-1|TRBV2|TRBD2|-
TGTGCCAGCAGCGCCTGGCTAGCGGGAGGGTACAATGAGCAGTTCTTC
CASSAWLAGGYNEQFF
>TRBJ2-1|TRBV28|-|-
TGTGCCAGCAGACGATTCCCCGTGCAGTTCTTC
CASRRFPVQFF
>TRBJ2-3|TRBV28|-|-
TGTGCCAGCAGACTAGGCGGCGGCACAGATACGCAGTATTTT
CASRLGGGTDTQYF
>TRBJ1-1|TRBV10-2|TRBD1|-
TGCGCCAGCAGGACAGGGGGGGAGAACACTGAAGCTTTCTTT
CASRTGGENTEAFF
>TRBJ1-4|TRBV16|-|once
TGTGCCAGCGGACATTGGGGGGACAATGATAAGGAAAAACTGTTTTTT
CASGHWGDNDKEKLFF
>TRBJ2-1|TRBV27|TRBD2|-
TGTGCCAGCGGATCCGGGACTAGCGGGAGATTTGAGCAGTTCTTC
CASGSGTSGRFEQFF
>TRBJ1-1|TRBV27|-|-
TGTGCCAGCAGTTTATCCGGGGCAGGCACTGAAGCTTTCTTT
CASSLSGAGTEAFF
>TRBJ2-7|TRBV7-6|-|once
TGTGCCAGCAGCTTAATGGGGGACGAGCAGTACTTC
CASSLMGDEQYF